Shown below are 6 T cell receptor beta chains from a single sample sequenced in a study of CD8+CD57+ T cells in acquired aplastic anemia (dated by TCRdb to about 2018). The patients picked for sequencing were ones in whom flow cytometry had shown an expansion of CD8+CD57+ cells. The listed sequencing device is Illumina HiSeq 2000. Genomic DNA was used as template for profiling of TCR beta VDJ combinations and CDR3 sequences. Starting from the raw public reads, TCRdb applied fastp trimming at Q25, assembled clones with MiXCR and retained in-frame beta chains. Each entry merges the rows of one CDR3 protein and shows their most common DNA and genes. The sample records 160,000 or so distinct CDR3 sequences, more than 45% of which are singletons. The top ten clones comprise 3.2% of the sample. The sample comprised sorted CD4+, CD8+, or CD8+CD57+ T cells (not recorded which) from PBMCs. All receptors come from a human donor with aplastic anemia.

The V gene is TRBV19, the J gene TRBJ1-6; no clear D gene. Trimming removed 9 bases at V and 0 bases at J, with 15 bases between. The CDR3 covers 16 residues. Germline V lookup: CDR1 LNHDA, CDR2 SQIVND (reference sequence). CDR3 residues: CASRPVGSSYNSPLHF. CDR3 sequence (DNA): TGTGCCAGCCGGCCGGTGGGAAGCTCCTATAATTCACCCCTCCACTTT.

As regards this clonotype: Since the CDR3 does not end with the conserved phenylalanine or tryptophan, this likely comes from a read error. The V call is TRBV7-6, the J call TRBJ1-2; TRBD1 agrees at 7 bases. Germline V gives CDR1 SGHVS, CDR2 FNYEAQ. V lost 1 base, J lost 8 bases, and 4 bases stayed unmatched. This CDR3 spans 13 amino acids. The CDR3 spells CASSLGGGGGYTS. The CDR3 region has the DNA TGTGCCAGCAGCTTAGGGGGAGGGGGCGGCTACACCTCC.

This clonotype was detected only once. The CDR3 here is CASSLDVRLAGSYEQYF. DNA for the CDR3: TGTGCCAGCAGCTTAGACGTTCGGCTAGCGGGCTCCTACGAGCAGTACTTC. The J gene is TRBJ2-7, the V gene TRBV11-2; 8 bases are a match to TRBD2. Germline CDR1 reads SGHAT; CDR2 reads FQNNGV. V was pared by 0 bases and J by 0 bases, with 7 bases of the junction left unmatched. The CDR3 has 17 residues.

Ten or more counts support this clonotype. V gene TRBV6-2 or TRBV6-3 combines with J gene TRBJ1-5; D gene ambiguous. Per germline, CDR1 MNHEY and CDR2 SVGEGT. The CDR3 loop spans 15 amino acids. V lost 2 bases and J 4 bases, leaving 12 bases between the germline ends. The CDR3: CASSYQRVGNQPQHF. Written as DNA, the CDR3 is TGTGCCAGCAGTTACCAAAGGGTTGGAAATCAGCCCCAGCATTTT.

This clonotype showed up just a few times. The chain has TRBV3-1 and TRBJ2-5; D perhaps matches TRBD2 (5 bases). The V end lost 7 bases, the J end lost 4 bases, and 16 bases lay between the germline ends. This CDR3 contains 14 residues. Germline V gene lookup returns CDR1 LGHDT and CDR2 YNNKEL (reference sequence). The CDR3 here is CASTLPGVTETQYF. As DNA, the CDR3 is TGTGCCAGCACCCTACCCGGGGTTACAGAGACCCAGTACTTC.

Concerning this clonotype itself: Just one base apart from a much larger clone, this may be a read error. The chain combines TRBV6-2 or TRBV6-3 with TRBJ2-7, with 10 bases aligning to TRBD1. Germline V gene data show CDR1 as MNHEY and CDR2 as SVGEGT. After removal of 6 bases from V and 5 bases from J, the junction contained 13 bases not matched to a gene. The CDR3 length is 16 residues. In DNA, the CDR3 is TGTGCCAGCAGACTACCTCCGGGACAGGGGAGAGACGAGCAGTACGTC. Encoded protein: CASRLPPGQGRDEQYV.